A single T cell receptor (beta chain) is shown here with its context. No antigen is known for it. It has no much larger one-base neighbor in the sample; base qualities were not kept. The donors were included in the validation cohort of approximately 130 subjects, a group kept apart from the roughly 670-subject first cohort. Trimming removed 1 base from V and 0 bases from J, leaving 7 bases between the germline ends. Per the germline V gene, SQVTM is the CDR1 and ANQGSEA is the CDR2. The CDR3 runs 13 amino acids, cysteine and phenylalanine included. The CDR3 DNA has 39 bases and is translated from base 1. The entry originates in a study of cytomegalovirus exposure and HLA in healthy donors (dated by TCRdb to about 2017). Concerning the study at large: According to a later analysis, one platform produced both the roughly 120 validation repertoires and the 550 to 800 repertoires of the first cohort. The study combined high-throughput TCR immunosequencing, statistical association of individual TCRs with disease status, and machine learning to predict cytomegalovirus infection status. In addition to the first cohort of 666 subjects, a separate validation cohort of approximately 130 different subjects was used. The aim of the study was to test whether cataloging public T cell receptors could identify signatures of past pathogen exposure. General conclusions and limits of the study: A later analysis lacked HLA typing for the validation cohort, so it scored co-occurrence in that cohort across all 120 or so repertoires. While some public TCRs were present in many individuals, most TCR sequences turned up only very rarely across donors. The study listed 164 TCR beta chains as associated with cytomegalovirus. The authors suggested that the approach could potentially be extended to other disease states and immunological phenotypes. In vitro tests confirmed that a few of the cytomegalovirus-associated TCR beta chains recognize cytomegalovirus antigens. The classifier was reported to diagnose cytomegalovirus status with high specificity and sensitivity in both the original cohort and the validation cohort. Subsequent analysis determined that TCRs grouped into clusters in the first cohort also showed a tendency toward co-occurrence across the 90 to 150 validation repertoires, and approximately 94% of cluster scores exceeded 0.

Library method: the immunoSEQ multiplex PCR assay. Per the authors' processing: A statistical classification framework was built for diagnosing cytomegalovirus status from the catalog of TCR beta chain sequences. Not all clones reach the TCRdb copy of this immuneACCESS table, which keeps in-frame sequences only. Checked studies attribute under half of the gap to unresolved V genes and leave the rest unexplained. V and J calls and clone size follow that table, whereas D and trimming were derived from the DNA. This sample holds 82,000 or so clones; more than 85% were observed only once. Approximately 0.7% of the sample comes from the top ten.

This chain joins TRBV29-1 to TRBJ2-7; the D region possibly corresponds to TRBD1 (6 bases align). Material: PBMCs. The source is a young man in good health and CMV-seronegative. The CDR3 has the sequence CSVEATGSYEQYF. The sequenced DNA: TGCAGCGTTGAAGCGACAGGCTCCTACGAGCAGTACTTC.